The present entry profiles one T cell receptor beta chain with its context. This clone was picked up a small number of times. Its binding antigen is unknown. Per-base quality was not reported, and no clone a single base away is much larger than it. This specimen belongs to a study of beta chain features in type 1 diabetes (dated by TCRdb to 2016 to 2019). Broadly, across the study: Patients and healthy donors did not differ in mean age, gender distribution, total cell number or subset yield. A total of 85 million to 140 million sorted cells were examined across all samples, and a strong correlation was observed between cell number per subset and RNA yield. In the study, recently diagnosed type 1 diabetes patients and matched healthy donors were compared on the TCRB repertoires of their sorted circulating CD4+ T cell subsets. Naive and central memory subsets were obtained from all 30 or so donors, but regulatory and stem cell-like memory subsets were isolated from only 8 patients and about 8 healthy donors. Overall results and qualifications from the work: PCR may preferentially amplify shorter templates, but because patient and control samples were amplified and corrected together, any resulting skew would affect both groups equally. Naive, central memory and regulatory TCRB repertoires appeared to be more similar among patients than among healthy donors. HLA sub-analyses involved small numbers of individuals, so any influence of HLA type on TCRB rearrangement remained unresolved. Because cDNA was sequenced instead of genomic DNA, activated cells with high expression could be over-represented, although the groups did not differ in activation or CD3 levels. Fewer insertions and more nucleotide deletions at VDJ recombination sites were observed in patients with type 1 diabetes, implying thymic rearrangement abnormalities. In all four CD4+ subsets, TCRB CDR3 length was moderately but significantly shorter in type 1 diabetes patients.

The germline V gene sets CDR1 to SGHRS and CDR2 to YFSETQ. The junction shows trimming of 4 bases on V and 4 bases on J, plus 15 bases between the germline ends. The CDR3 spans 15 residues, from the cysteine through the phenylalanine. CDR3 DNA only is kept here, 45 bases in frame from base 1. The entire amount of isolated RNA was reverse transcribed using the High Capacity cDNA Reverse Transcription Kit, so the sequenced TCRB transcripts were expressed ones. Deep immunoSEQ sequencing was performed on naive, central memory and regulatory T cell samples, with an average of roughly 3.6 million total reads per sample. After sorted cells were lysed in RLT buffer, RNA was extracted with DNase-treated RNeasy Micro or Mini kits, with the choice depending on cell number. To prevent cross-contamination, each cell subset was processed individually, whereas patient and healthy donor samples were processed jointly. TCRB sequences were amplified from cDNA with the immunoSEQ multiplex PCR, producing 87-bp fragments spanning the CDR3 region. Amplicons were sequenced on the Illumina HiSeq platform. Under the source paper's analysis protocol: Synthetic template baselines were used to correct PCR bias computationally, reads within Hamming distance 2 were collapsed together, and singletons that could not be merged were discarded. By aligning reads against IMGT, V, D and J genes, CDR3 length, and insertions or deletions at six rearrangement sites were assigned. Within each subset, clonotype counts were normalized to sorted cell number, after which true diversity and Gini coefficients were computed with the tcR R package. The overlap coefficient, calculated on TCRB nucleotide sequences, was used to quantify repertoire sharing. Out-of-frame TCRB sequences from naive cells were analyzed as a proxy for the pre-selection repertoire. Here the immuneACCESS table is served through TCRdb, limited to in-frame sequences with V and J called. Missing clones are a known gap in these copies; in checked studies unresolved V genes cover under half, and the rest lacks a known reason. The V and J calls and the clone size are those of that table, but D and trimming were determined from the DNA. This sample lists about 340,000 clones; roughly 13% were detected once. The leading ten clones occupy approximately 0.016% of the sample.

A single peripheral blood draw of 95 to 150 mL on average was collected from each donor into heparinised tubes. Naive, central memory, regulatory and stem cell-like memory CD4+ T cells were sorted on a BD FACSAria II using a panel including CD45RO, CCR7, CD25, CD127, CD95 and CD27. Purity was above 95% for every sorted population. PBMCs were separated immediately by Lymphoprep density gradient centrifugation and were stained directly, without being cultured. So that batch effects would be minimized, each experiment stained and sorted samples in pairs, pairing one healthy donor with one patient. This receptor was obtained from a woman between 18 and 30 years old with type 1 diabetes. The source material was naive CD4+ T cells from blood. Sample cell subset or site, as interpreted from the label and publication: true naive CD4+ T cells. The chain is encoded by TRBV5-1 joined to TRBJ2-1; a tentative D call is TRBD2 (6 bases match). The nucleotide sequence reads as follows: TGCGCCAGCAGCCCCCTGACGGGAGCATACAATGAGCAGTTCTTC. Translated, this gives CASSPLTGAYNEQFF.